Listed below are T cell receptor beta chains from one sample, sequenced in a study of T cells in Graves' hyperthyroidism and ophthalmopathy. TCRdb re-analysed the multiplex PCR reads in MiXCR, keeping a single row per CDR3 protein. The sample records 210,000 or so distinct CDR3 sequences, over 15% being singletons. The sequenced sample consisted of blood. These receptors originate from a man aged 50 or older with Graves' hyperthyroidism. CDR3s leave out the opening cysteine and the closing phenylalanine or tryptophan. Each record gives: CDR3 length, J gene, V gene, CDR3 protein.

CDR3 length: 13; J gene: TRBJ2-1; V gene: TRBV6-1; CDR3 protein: ASNPSLRGSNEQF
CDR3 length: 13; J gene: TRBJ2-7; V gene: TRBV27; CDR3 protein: ASSLSGTGGSEQY
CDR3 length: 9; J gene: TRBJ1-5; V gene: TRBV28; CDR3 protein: ASATNQPQH
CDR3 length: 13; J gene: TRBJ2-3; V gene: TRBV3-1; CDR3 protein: ASSLAGDRTDTQY
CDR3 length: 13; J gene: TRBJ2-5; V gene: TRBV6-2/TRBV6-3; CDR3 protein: ASSPGTAGSETQY
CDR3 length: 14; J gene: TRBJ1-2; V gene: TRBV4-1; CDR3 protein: ASSQDDSPMGYGYT
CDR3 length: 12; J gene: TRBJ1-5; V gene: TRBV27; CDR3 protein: ASSLLGAGQPQH
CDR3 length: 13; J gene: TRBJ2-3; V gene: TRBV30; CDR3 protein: AWSHLLGASDTQY
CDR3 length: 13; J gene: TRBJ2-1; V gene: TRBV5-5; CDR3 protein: ASSLEGQGVEEQF
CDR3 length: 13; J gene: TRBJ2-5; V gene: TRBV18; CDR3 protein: ASSRDRNPQETQY
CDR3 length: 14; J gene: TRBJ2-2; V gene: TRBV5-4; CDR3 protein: ASSSGLADVTGELF
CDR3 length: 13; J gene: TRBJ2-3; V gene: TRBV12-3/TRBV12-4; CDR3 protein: ASSSGSGVADTQY
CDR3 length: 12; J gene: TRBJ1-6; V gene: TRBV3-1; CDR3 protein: ASSQADRISPLH
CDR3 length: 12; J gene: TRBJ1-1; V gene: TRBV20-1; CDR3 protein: SARDPRGSTEAF